The 18 T cell receptor beta chains listed next were all sequenced from one sample in a study of post-analysis software for immune sequencing data. Study-wide findings and caveats: In patients, TRBV5-6, TRBV5-1 and TRBV20-1 belonged to about five TRBV segments found more frequently than in controls.

The TCR beta cDNA libraries contained unique molecular identifiers. TCRdb used MiXCR to reprocess the PCR reads, holding one entry per CDR3 protein. The sample contains about 800,000 distinct CDR3 sequences, less than 35% of which appear only once. The antigens these receptors bind are not known. Sequencing was carried out using blood. The receptors come from a girl aged 5-17 years with multiple sclerosis.

The chain joins TRBV28 to TRBJ1-2; possible D gene TRBD1, 5 bases. This CDR3 region has 11 residues. Germline V gives CDR1 MDHEN, CDR2 SYDVKM. V lost 6 bases to trimming and J lost 7 bases, with 9 bases between them. The CDR3 protein is CASSRTSGYTF. The CDR3 DNA sequence: TGTGCCAGCAGCCGGACAAGTGGCTACACCTTC.

The chain combines TRBV20-1 with TRBJ2-1; the D is unclear. Trimming shortened V by 0 bases and J by 0 bases, and 6 bases separated the two germline ends. Germline CDR1 and CDR2: DFQATT and SNEGSKA (reference sequence). The CDR3 is 14 residues long. The CDR3 bases are TGCAGTGCTAGAGATTTAGGCTCCTACAATGAGCAGTTCTTC. Translated, it gives CSARDLGSYNEQFF.

The chain employs TRBV6-5 and TRBJ2-7; 14 bases agree with TRBD2. The CDR3 has 13 amino acids. Germline CDR1 MNHEY, CDR2 SVGAGI. Trimming cost V 11 bases and J 5 bases; bases outside gene matches: 5. The CDR3 region has the DNA TGTGCCGCAGGGGGACTAGCGGGAGACGAGCAGTACTTC. This sequence encodes CAAGGLAGDEQYF.

This clonotype was seen a handful of times. V usage is TRBV7-9 and J usage is TRBJ1-1, with 7 bases lining up with TRBD1. This CDR3 comprises 14 residues. V was clipped by 5 bases and J by 9 bases; unmatched bases: 12. The V gene's germline CDR1 is SEHNR and CDR2 FQNEAQ (reference sequence). CDR3 bases: TGTGCCAGCAGCCCGTCGACGACAGGGAGCAAAGCTTTCTTT. Protein: CASSPSTTGSKAFF.

The chain is built from TRBV29-1 and TRBJ2-7; 9 nucleotides agree with TRBD2. Germline CDR1 SQVTM, CDR2 ANQGSEA. This CDR3 contains 13 residues. Unmatched junction bases numbered 6, after V lost 5 bases and J lost 4 bases. This chain's CDR3 is CSVRAGGSYEQYF. In DNA, the CDR3 is TGCAGCGTTAGGGCGGGAGGGTCGTACGAGCAGTACTTC.

This clonotype was detected a few times. This rearrangement joins TRBV3-1 to TRBJ2-7; 9 positions agree with TRBD2. Germline trimming cut 0 bases from V and 5 bases from J; bases unmatched to any gene: 11. The CDR3 runs 17 residues. Germline CDR1 LGHDT, CDR2 YNNKEL (reference sequence). DNA for the CDR3: TGTGCCAGCAGCCAAGACGGCCGAGGCGGGAGGGCCGACGAGCAGTACTTC. Encoded protein: CASSQDGRGGRADEQYF.

With regard to this clonotype: At one boundary the junction diverges from the germline segment, which might be a read error. The chain uses TRBV24-1 and TRBJ2-5; tentatively, D is TRBD1 or TRBD2 (5 bases each). The CDR3 covers 14 residues. In germline, CDR1 is KGHDR, CDR2 SFDVKD. The CDR3 nucleotides are TGTGCCACCAGTGTTGGGGGTTACCAAGAGACCCGGTACTTC. Its translation: CATSVGGYQETRYF.

A few counts support this clonotype. The V and J genes are TRBV20-1 and TRBJ2-7, with D possibly called TRBD1 or TRBD2 (5 bases each). V was shortened by 6 bases and J by 7 bases, with 13 bases between the two germline ends. This CDR3 has 11 amino acids. In germline, CDR1 is DFQATT, CDR2 SNEGSKA (reference sequence). CDR3 DNA sequence: TGCAGTGCCGGTCGGGGCTCTGAGCAGTACTTC. This gives the protein CSAGRGSEQYF.

This clonotype was detected only a few times. The chain links TRBV20-1 to TRBJ1-6, with 10 bases aligning to TRBD1. Trimming cost V 5 bases and J 6 bases; bases outside gene matches: 10. CDR3 length equals 16 residues. CDR1 DFQATT and CDR2 SNEGSKA come from the germline V gene (reference sequence). CDR3 region: CSAGLTGGASNSPLHF. The CDR3 region has the DNA TGCAGTGCTGGCCTGACAGGGGGCGCGAGTAATTCACCCCTCCACTTT.

The genes are TRBV11-2 and TRBJ2-5; a possible D gene is TRBD2 (6 bases). The ends were cut back, 3 bases at V and 0 bases at J, with 11 bases in the middle. The CDR3 sequence is 15 residues long. Germline CDR1 and CDR2: SGHAT and FQNNGV. DNA for the CDR3: TGTGCCAGCAGCTTTGGCGGGACCAACCAAGAGACCCAGTACTTC. Protein: CASSFGGTNQETQYF. The full variable domain, with the rest looked up from reference TRBV11-2 and TRBJ2-5, is EAGVAQSPRYKIIEKRQSVAFWCNPISGHATLYWYQQILGQGPKLLIQFQNNGVVDDSQLPKDRFSAERLKGVDSTLKIQPAKLEDSAVYLCASSFGGTNQETQYFGPGTRLLVL.

This clonotype has a handful of counts. The rearrangement links TRBV10-3 to TRBJ2-1; 8 positions match TRBD2. Unmatched junction bases numbered 9, after V lost 10 bases and J lost 7 bases. From germline, CDR1 is ENHRY and CDR2 SYGVKD. The CDR3 has 13 residues. CDR3 nucleotide sequence: TGTGCCACCGCGGGACTAGGTAGTAATGAGCAGTTCTTC. This translates into CATAGLGSNEQFF.

This clonotype was counted only a few times. CDR3 nucleotide sequence: TGCGCCAGCAGCTTGGCCAAACATGCTGGGTCCTCCTACAATGAGCAGTTCTTC. It specifies CASSLAKHAGSSYNEQFF. V is TRBV5-1 and J is TRBJ2-1; D ambiguous. The CDR3 consists of 18 residues. Germline CDR1 reads SGHRS; CDR2 reads YFSETQ. V was pared by 0 bases and J by 0 bases, with 16 bases between.

This clonotype was seen a few times. V and J are TRBV11-2 and TRBJ2-1; 8 bases match TRBD2. Unmatched junction bases numbered 4, after V lost 1 base and J lost 8 bases. Germline CDR1 is SGHAT and CDR2 is FQNNGV. The CDR3 has 14 residues. The CDR3 sequence: CASSLGLATDEQFF. DNA of the CDR3: TGTGCCAGCAGCTTAGGACTAGCGACGGATGAGCAGTTCTTC.

This clonotype occurred a few times. CDR3 amino acids: CASSLDLGKSNEQFF. The CDR3 nucleotides read TGTGCCAGCAGCTTAGATTTGGGGAAGTCGAATGAGCAGTTCTTC. The chain couples TRBV7-9 to TRBJ2-1; D call uncertain. Germline CDR1 SEHNR, CDR2 FQNEAQ (reference sequence). The CDR3 length is 15 residues. V lost 1 base and J lost 7, with 14 bases in between.

The gene calls are TRBV2 and TRBJ2-5; 16 nucleotides match TRBD2. Germline CDR1 and CDR2: SNHLY and FYNNEI. This CDR3 comprises 14 residues. V lost 6 bases and J lost 11; bases outside the gene matches: 6. CDR3 coding DNA: TGTGCCAGCAGCCCCGGGACTAGCGGGAGGGAGCAGTACTTC. Encoded protein: CASSPGTSGREQYF.

The gene calls are TRBV7-2 and TRBJ2-3; D not certain. Trimming removed 5 bases from V and 5 bases from J, with 8 bases in between. This CDR3 has 12 residues. Germline V gene sequence: CDR1 SGHTA, CDR2 FQGNSA. CDR3 protein: CASSRYVDTQYF. In nucleotides, the CDR3 is TGTGCCAGCAGCCGATACGTAGATACGCAGTATTTT.

As concerns this clonotype: Germline and junction disagree at one end, which may indicate a read error. This chain uses TRBV29-1 with TRBJ2-7; tentatively, D is TRBD2 (6 bases). The germline gives CDR1 SQVTM, CDR2 ANQGSEA. This CDR3 spans 13 amino acids. The CDR3 region is CSVEGGSAYERYF. CDR3 DNA sequence: TGCAGCGTTGAGGGGGGTAGTGCCTACGAGCGGTACTTC.

The chain couples TRBV29-1 to TRBJ2-2; D is perhaps TRBD1 (5 bases). Germline CDR1 reads SQVTM; CDR2 reads ANQGSEA. The CDR3 is made up of 12 amino acids. Trimming left V 1 base short and J 6 bases short, with 6 bases between. Here the CDR3 reads CSVEVGPGELFF. For the CDR3, the DNA is TGCAGCGTTGAAGTGGGGCCCGGGGAGCTGTTTTTT.